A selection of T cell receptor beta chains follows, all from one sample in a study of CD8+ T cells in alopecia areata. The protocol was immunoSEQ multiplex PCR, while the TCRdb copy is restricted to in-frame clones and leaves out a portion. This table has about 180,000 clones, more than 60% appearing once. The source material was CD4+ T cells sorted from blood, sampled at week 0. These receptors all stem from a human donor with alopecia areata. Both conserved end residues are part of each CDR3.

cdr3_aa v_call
CSVSLAGGNRNEQFF TRBV29-1
CASSGADSLVGEQYF TRBV2
CAWSAPGGSSYEQYF TRBV30
CASSLFGGMETQYF TRBV5-4
CSVDEGTDTQYF TRBV29-1
CASSSDGGPVGEQFF TRBV9
CASSPGRNQETQYF TRBV5-1
CASSLDRRGYTF TRBV7-9
CAWSVQGSNQPQHF TRBV30
CATSLNPRTGTEAFF TRBV27
CSVGFREGYTF TRBV29-1
CAISESVGARDGYTF TRBV10-3
CASSELGLDGITEAFF TRBV25-1
CAWAFGTVSSYNEQFF TRBV30
CSVAPILRLNTEAFF TRBV29-1
CAWSAYYSDEQYF TRBV30
CASSLRGGAGETQYF TRBV7-2
CASSVSGTDFFNYGYTF TRBV9
CAGKSFANTGELFF TRBV30
CASSLGERGLYSPLHF TRBV27
CASSFPSGALREDTQYF TRBV5-1
CASSYRRKAKYEQYF TRBV6-5
CASSSNGLAGINEQYF TRBV5-1
CASLGQNGEQFF TRBV6-6
CASSQDVGAHNEQFF TRBV14
CASRSTGVDGELFF TRBV10-2
CASSQEGIQETQYF TRBV4-1
CASRKTGANVLTF TRBV28
CSVTRGTGYGYTF TRBV29-1
CSVEESGWPGTYGYTF TRBV29-1
CASSFPPGRKTLMENIQYF TRBV7-8
CASSLIASQETQYF TRBV13
CASSFSTSYEQYF TRBV27
CASSIDRGAAPHF TRBV19
CASSYSMSQSFETQYF TRBV6-6
CASSWDRSDYGYTF TRBV5-1
CASSEKRGTAANTGELFF TRBV6-1
CASSVTDTQYF TRBV6-6
CSVDPGVTYGYTF TRBV29-1
CAWTIRGASTDTQYF TRBV30
CAWSGPPGYTF TRBV30
CASSFTYSPLHF TRBV7-9
CASRGQGRVYGEQYF TRBV25-1
CSVPGEFGKLFF TRBV29-1
CASSVGRANTEAFF TRBV2
CAWRAQGLYTEAFF TRBV30
CSAGGTGWSPEQYF TRBV29-1
CASSDNGSGNTEAFF TRBV4-3
CSGLGDRSYEQYF TRBV29-1
CASSALGGSTDTQYF TRBV25-1
CAWSGTSGGVTQYF TRBV30
CAISEFGPHLPTGELFF TRBV10-3
CSGKTGGSEQYF TRBV29-1
CASSPDLVVGYTF TRBV5-5
CAWAGQLVNTEAFF TRBV30